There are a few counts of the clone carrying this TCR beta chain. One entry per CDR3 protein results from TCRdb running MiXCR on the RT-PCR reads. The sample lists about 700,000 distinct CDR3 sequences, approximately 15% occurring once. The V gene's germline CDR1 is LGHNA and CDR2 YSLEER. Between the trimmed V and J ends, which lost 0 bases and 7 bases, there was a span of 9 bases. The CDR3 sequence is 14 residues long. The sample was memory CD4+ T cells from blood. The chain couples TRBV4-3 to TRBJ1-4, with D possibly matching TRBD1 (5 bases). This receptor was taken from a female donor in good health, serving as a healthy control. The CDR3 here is CASSQDTGFEKLFF. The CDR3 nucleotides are TGCGCCAGCAGCCAAGATACAGGCTTTGAAAAACTGTTTTTT.